These 2 T cell receptor beta chains originate from one sample sequenced in a study of blood T cell repertoires in COVID-19. The assay was immunoSEQ multiplex PCR, and TCRdb's table has in-frame clones only and misses some. The table lists 150,000 or so clones, roughly nine tenths of them singletons, with about 0.95% in the top ten. Sequencing was carried out using peripheral blood. Source of these receptors: a man aged 18 to 29 with acute or convalescent COVID-19.

The gene calls are TRBV18 and TRBJ2-7; the D gene is possibly TRBD2 (6 bases). This CDR3 is 12 amino acids long. Trimming removed 6 bases from V and 5 bases from J, with 11 bases in between. Germline V CDR1 and CDR2: KGHSH, LQKENI. The CDR3 loop reads CASSLGGNEQYV. DNA for the CDR3: TGTGCCAGCTCCTTGGGGGGTAACGAGCAGTACGTC.

This rearrangement joins TRBV19 to TRBJ2-2; a possible D gene is TRBD2 (6 bases). Germline CDR1 LNHDA, CDR2 SQIVND (reference sequence). V was shortened by 6 bases and J by 4 bases, with 12 bases between the two germline ends. The CDR3 contains 14 residues. CDR3 nucleotides: TGTGCCAGTAGGCCCGGGACTGGCACCGGGGAGCTGTTTTTT. Translated, it gives CASRPGTGTGELFF.